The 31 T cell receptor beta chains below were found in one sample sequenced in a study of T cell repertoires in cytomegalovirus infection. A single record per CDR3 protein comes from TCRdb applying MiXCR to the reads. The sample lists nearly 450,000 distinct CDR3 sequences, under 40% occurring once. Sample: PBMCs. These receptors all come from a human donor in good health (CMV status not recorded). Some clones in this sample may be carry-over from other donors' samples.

The CDR3 reads CASRDRGDSPLHF. The CDR3 DNA reads TGCGCCAGCAGGGACAGGGGAGATTCACCCCTCCACTTT. This sequence joins TRBV10-2 and TRBJ1-6; 9 positions match TRBD1. CDR3 length: 13 residues. The junction had 2 bases not matched to a gene; V was cut back by 6 bases and J by 8 bases. Germline V gene sequence: CDR1 WSHSY, CDR2 SAAADI.

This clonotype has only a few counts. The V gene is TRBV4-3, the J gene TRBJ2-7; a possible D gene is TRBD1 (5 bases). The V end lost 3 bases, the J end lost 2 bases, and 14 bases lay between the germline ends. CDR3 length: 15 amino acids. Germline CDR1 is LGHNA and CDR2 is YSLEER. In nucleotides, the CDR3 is TGCGCCAGCAGCCAGGTGGAAGGGGTCCCCTACGAGCAGTACTTC. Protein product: CASSQVEGVPYEQYF.

The CDR3 reads CASSMSGGSYSTEAFF. Here the CDR3 DNA reads TGTGCCAGCAGCATGTCGGGAGGCAGCTATAGCACTGAAGCTTTCTTT. V usage is TRBV5-4 and J usage is TRBJ1-1; D gene unclear. The germline V and J ends were trimmed by 4 bases and 4 bases, with 20 bases remaining between them. Germline V gene sequence: CDR1 SGHNT, CDR2 YYREEE (reference sequence). CDR3 size: 16 residues. Combining the CDR3 with reference TRBV5-4 and TRBJ1-1 gives the whole variable domain ETGVTQSPTHLIKTRGQQVTLRCSSQSGHNTVSWYQQALGQGPQFIFQYYREEENGRGNFPPRFSGLQFPNYSSELNVNALELDDSALYLCASSMSGGSYSTEAFFGQGTRLTVV.

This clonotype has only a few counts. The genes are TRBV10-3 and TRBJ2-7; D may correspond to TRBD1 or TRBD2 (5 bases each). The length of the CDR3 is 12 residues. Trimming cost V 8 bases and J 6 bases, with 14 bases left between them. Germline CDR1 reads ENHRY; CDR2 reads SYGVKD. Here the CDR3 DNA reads TGTGCCATCGGTTTAGGGGCGGGCGAGCAGTACTTC. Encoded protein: CAIGLGAGEQYF.

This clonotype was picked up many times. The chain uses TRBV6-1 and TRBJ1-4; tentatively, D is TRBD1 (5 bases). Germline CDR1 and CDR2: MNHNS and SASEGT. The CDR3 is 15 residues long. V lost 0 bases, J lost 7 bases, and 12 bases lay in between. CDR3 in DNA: TGTGCCAGCAGTGAAGCTGGGGGGGGAAGTGAAAAACTGTTTTTT. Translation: CASSEAGGGSEKLFF.

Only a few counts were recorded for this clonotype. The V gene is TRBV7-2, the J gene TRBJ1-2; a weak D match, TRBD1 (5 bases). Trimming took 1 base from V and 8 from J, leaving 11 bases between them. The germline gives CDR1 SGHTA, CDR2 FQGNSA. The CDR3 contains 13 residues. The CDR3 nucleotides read TGTGCCAGCAGCTTAGGCAGGGTCAGGGGCTACACCTTC. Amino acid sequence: CASSLGRVRGYTF.

CDR3 amino acids: CASSQDRLLRDEQYF. The DNA of the CDR3 is TGCGCCAGCAGCCAAGATAGGCTTTTGAGGGACGAGCAGTACTTC. V gene TRBV4-3 combines with J gene TRBJ2-7, with a tentative D call TRBD2 (5 bases). Germline lookup yields CDR1 LGHNA and CDR2 YSLEER. This CDR3 spans 15 amino acids. Trimming took off 0 bases at V and 5 bases at J, with 14 bases between the two ends.

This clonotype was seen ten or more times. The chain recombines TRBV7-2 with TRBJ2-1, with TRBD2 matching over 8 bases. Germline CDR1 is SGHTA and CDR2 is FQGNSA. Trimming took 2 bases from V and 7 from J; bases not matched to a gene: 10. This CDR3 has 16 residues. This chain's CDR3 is CASSLRYGGAQNEQFF. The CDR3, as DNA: TGTGCCAGCAGCTTACGGTACGGGGGGGCCCAAAATGAGCAGTTCTTC.

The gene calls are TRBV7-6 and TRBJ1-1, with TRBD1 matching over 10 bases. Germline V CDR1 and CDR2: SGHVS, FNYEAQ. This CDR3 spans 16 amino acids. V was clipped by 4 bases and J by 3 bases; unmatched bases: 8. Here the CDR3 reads CASSSRAGTGDTEAFF. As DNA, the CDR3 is TGTGCCAGCAGCTCGAGGGCCGGGACAGGGGACACTGAAGCTTTCTTT.

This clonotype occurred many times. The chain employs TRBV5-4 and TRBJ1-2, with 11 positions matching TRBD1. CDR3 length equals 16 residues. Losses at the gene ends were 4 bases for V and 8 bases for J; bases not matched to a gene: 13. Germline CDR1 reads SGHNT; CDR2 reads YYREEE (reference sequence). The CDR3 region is CASSPNAGTGGYGYTF. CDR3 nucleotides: TGTGCCAGCAGCCCGAATGCCGGGACAGGGGGATACGGCTACACCTTC.

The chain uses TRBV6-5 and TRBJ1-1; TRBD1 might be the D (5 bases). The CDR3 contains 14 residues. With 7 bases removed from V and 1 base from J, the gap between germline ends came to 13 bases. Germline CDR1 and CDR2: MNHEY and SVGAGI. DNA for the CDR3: TGTGCCAGCACCGAGGGACGGCCGAACACTGAAGCTTTCTTT. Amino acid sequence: CASTEGRPNTEAFF.

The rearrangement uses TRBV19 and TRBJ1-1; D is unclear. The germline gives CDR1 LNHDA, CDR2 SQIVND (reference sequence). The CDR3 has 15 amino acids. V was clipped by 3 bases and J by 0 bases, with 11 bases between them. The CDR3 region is CASSIILALNTEAFF. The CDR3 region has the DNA TGTGCCAGTAGTATCATACTGGCCCTGAACACTGAAGCTTTCTTT.

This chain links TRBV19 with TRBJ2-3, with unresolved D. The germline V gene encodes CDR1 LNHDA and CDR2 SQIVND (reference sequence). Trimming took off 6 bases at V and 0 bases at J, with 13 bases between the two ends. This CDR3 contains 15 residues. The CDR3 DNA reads TGTGCCAGTAGCTGGACGTTATCTAGCACAGATACGCAGTATTTT. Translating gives CASSWTLSSTDTQYF.

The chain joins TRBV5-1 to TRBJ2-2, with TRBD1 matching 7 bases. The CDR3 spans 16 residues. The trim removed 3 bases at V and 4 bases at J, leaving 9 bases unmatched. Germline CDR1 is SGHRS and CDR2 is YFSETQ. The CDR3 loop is CASSSQTGIGTGELFF. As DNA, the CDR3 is TGCGCCAGCAGCTCCCAGACAGGGATAGGCACCGGGGAGCTGTTTTTT.

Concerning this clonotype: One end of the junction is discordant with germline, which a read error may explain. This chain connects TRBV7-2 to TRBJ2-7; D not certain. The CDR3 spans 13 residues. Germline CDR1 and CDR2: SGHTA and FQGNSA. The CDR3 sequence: CASSPGPTYERYF. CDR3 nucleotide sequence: TGTGCCAGCAGCCCCGGTCCCACCTACGAGCGGTACTTC.

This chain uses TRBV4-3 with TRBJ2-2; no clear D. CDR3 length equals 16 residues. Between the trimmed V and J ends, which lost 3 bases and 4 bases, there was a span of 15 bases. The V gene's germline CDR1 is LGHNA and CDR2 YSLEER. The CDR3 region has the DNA TGCGCCAGCAGCCAGTCAGGAGCTTTTGGCACCGGGGAGCTGTTTTTT. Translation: CASSQSGAFGTGELFF.

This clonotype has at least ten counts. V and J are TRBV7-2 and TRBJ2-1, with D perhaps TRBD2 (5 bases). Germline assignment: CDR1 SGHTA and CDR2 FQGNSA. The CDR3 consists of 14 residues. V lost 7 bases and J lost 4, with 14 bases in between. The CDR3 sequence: CASTDLAGYNEQFF. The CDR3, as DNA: TGTGCCAGCACTGACCTGGCGGGTTACAATGAGCAGTTCTTC.

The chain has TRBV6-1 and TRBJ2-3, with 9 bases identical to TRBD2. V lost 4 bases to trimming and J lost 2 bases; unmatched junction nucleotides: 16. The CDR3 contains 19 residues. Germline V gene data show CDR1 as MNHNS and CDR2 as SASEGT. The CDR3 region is CASSALSGGVGLLTDTQYF. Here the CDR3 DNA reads TGTGCCAGCAGTGCCCTTAGCGGGGGCGTGGGATTACTCACAGATACGCAGTATTTT.

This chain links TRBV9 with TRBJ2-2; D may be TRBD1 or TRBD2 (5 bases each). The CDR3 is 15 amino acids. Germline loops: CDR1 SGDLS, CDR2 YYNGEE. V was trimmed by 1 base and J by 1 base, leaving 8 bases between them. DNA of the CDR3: TGTGCCAGCAGCGTAAGAGGGGTGAACACCGGGGAGCTGTTTTTT. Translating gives CASSVRGVNTGELFF.

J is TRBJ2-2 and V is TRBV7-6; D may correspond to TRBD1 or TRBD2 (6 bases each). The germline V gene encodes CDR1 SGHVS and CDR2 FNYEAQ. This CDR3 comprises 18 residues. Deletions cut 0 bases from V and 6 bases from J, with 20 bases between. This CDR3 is CASSLAPSVGAVPGELFF. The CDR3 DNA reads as TGTGCCAGCAGCTTAGCGCCTAGCGTGGGGGCCGTCCCCGGGGAGCTGTTTTTT.

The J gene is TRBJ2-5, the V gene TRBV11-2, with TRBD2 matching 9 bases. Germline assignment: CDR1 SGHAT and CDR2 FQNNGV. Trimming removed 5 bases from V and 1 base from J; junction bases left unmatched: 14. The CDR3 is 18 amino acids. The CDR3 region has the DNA TGTGCCAGCAGCCGGGCAACAAATGGCGGGGGGGCCCAAGAGACCCAGTACTTC. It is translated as CASSRATNGGGAQETQYF. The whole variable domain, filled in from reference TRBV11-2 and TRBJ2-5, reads EAGVAQSPRYKIIEKRQSVAFWCNPISGHATLYWYQQILGQGPKLLIQFQNNGVVDDSQLPKDRFSAERLKGVDSTLKIQPAKLEDSAVYLCASSRATNGGGAQETQYFGPGTRLLVL.

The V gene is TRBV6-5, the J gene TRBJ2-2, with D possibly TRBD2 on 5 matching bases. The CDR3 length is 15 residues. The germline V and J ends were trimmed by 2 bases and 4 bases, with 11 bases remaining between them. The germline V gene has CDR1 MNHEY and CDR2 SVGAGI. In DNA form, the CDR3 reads TGTGCCAGCAGTTACGGCCGGGGTGGCACCGGGGAGCTGTTTTTT. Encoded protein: CASSYGRGGTGELFF.

The CDR3 loop is CSASFLKGGGEAFF. The CDR3 coding sequence is TGCAGTGCTAGTTTTCTTAAAGGAGGAGGTGAAGCTTTCTTT. The J gene is TRBJ1-1, the V gene TRBV20-1, with D uncertain. CDR1 is DFQATT, CDR2 SNEGSKA, per germline (reference sequence). This CDR3 has 14 amino acids. V was cut by 3 bases and J by 7 bases, with 18 bases left in between.

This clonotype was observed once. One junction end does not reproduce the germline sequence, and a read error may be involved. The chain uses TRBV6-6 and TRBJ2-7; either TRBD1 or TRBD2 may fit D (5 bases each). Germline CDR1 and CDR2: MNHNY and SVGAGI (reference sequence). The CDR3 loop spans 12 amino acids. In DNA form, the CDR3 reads TGTGCCAGCAGTTACTTAGGGGACGAGAAGTACTTC. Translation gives CASSYLGDEKYF.

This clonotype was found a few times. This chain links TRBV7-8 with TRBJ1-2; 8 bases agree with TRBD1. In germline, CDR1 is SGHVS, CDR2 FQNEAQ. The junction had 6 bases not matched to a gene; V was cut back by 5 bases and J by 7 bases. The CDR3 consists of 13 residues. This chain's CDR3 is CASSPDDRGGYTF. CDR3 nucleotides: TGTGCCAGCAGCCCCGATGACAGGGGTGGCTACACCTTC.

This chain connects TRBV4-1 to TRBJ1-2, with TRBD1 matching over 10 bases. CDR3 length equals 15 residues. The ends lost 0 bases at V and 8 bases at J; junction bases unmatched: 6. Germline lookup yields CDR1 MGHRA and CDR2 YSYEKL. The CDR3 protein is CASSQESGTGEGYTF. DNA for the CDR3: TGCGCCAGCAGCCAAGAATCCGGGACAGGGGAGGGCTACACCTTC.

The DNA of the CDR3 is TGTGCCAGCAGTGCCCCTAGCGGGGTGGGGAATGAGCAGTTCTTC. Residues: CASSAPSGVGNEQFF. This rearrangement joins TRBV6-1 to TRBJ2-1; TRBD2 agrees at 9 bases. The CDR3 is made up of 15 amino acids. With 4 bases clipped from V and 7 bases from J, the junction kept 8 bases outside the gene matches. In germline, CDR1 is MNHNS, CDR2 SASEGT.

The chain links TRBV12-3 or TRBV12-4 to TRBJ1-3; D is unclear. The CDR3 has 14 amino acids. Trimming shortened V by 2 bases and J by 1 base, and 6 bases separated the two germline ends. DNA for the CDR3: TGTGCCAGCAGTTTATTTCAGTCTGGAAACACCATATATTTT. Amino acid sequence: CASSLFQSGNTIYF.

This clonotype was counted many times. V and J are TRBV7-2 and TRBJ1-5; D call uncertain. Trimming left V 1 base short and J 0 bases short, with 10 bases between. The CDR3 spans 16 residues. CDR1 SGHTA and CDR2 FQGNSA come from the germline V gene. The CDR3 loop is CASSLVAGPSNQPQHF. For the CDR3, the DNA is TGTGCCAGCAGCTTAGTAGCGGGCCCTAGCAATCAGCCCCAGCATTTT.

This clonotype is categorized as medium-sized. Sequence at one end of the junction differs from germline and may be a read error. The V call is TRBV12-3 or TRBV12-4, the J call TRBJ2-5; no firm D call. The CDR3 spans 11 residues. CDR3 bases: TGTGCCAGCAGCTTAGGGGAGACCCAGTACTTC. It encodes CASSLGETQYF.

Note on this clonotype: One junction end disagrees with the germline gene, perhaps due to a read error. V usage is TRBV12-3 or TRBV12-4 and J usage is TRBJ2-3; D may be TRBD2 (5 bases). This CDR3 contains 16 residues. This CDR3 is CAISFRRSGGTDTPYF. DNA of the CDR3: TGTGCCATCAGTTTTAGGCGGAGCGGCGGTACAGATACGCCGTATTTT.